These 20 T cell receptor beta chains were sequenced from one sample in a study of CD8+CD57+ T cells in acquired aplastic anemia. Profiling that covered TCR beta VDJ and CDR3 relied on genomic DNA as its template. TCRdb reprocessed the reads with MiXCR, giving one entry per CDR3 protein. The table lists 200,000 to 250,000 distinct CDR3 sequences, approximately 35% of them singletons. Sequencing input: sorted CD4+, CD8+, or CD8+CD57+ T cells (not recorded which) from PBMCs. These receptors came from a human donor in good health, serving as a control.

Of note for this clonotype: A read error is possible here, since a much larger clone lies one base away. The J gene is TRBJ2-2, the V gene TRBV20-1; the D gene could be TRBD1 or TRBD2 (5 bases each). The germline CDR1 and CDR2 sequences are DFQATT and SNEGSKA (reference sequence). This CDR3 spans 12 amino acids. CDR3 bases: TGCAGTGCTAGCGAGGACACCGGGGAGCTGCTTTTT. It translates to CSASEDTGELLF.

This clonotype was observed a few times. This chain connects TRBV5-1 to TRBJ2-2; maybe TRBD2 (5 bases). V was pared by 2 bases and J by 4 bases, with 15 bases between. The germline V gene encodes CDR1 SGHRS and CDR2 YFSETQ. CDR3 length: 16 amino acids. The CDR3: CASSLPSTGITGELFF. The CDR3 bases are TGCGCCAGCAGCTTACCATCGACGGGAATCACCGGGGAGCTGTTTTTT. Complete variable domain (other parts from reference TRBV5-1 and TRBJ2-2): KAGVTQTPRYLIKTRGQQVTLSCSPISGHRSVSWYQQTPGQGLQFLFEYFSETQRNKGNFPGRFSGRQFSNSRSEMNVSTLELGDSALYLCASSLPSTGITGELFFGEGSRLTVL.

The chain links TRBV18 to TRBJ1-1, with TRBD1 matching over 11 bases. The ends lost 6 bases at V and 11 bases at J; junction bases unmatched: 8. The CDR3 runs to 13 residues. Germline CDR1 is KGHSH and CDR2 is LQKENI. The CDR3 reads CASSQDRGQMAFF. The DNA of the CDR3 is TGTGCCAGCTCTCAGGACAGGGGGCAAATGGCTTTCTTT.

The rearrangement uses TRBV2 and TRBJ2-5, with D possibly matching TRBD1 (5 bases). The CDR3 length is 14 residues. Looked up from germline, CDR1 is SNHLY and CDR2 is FYNNEI. V was clipped by 6 bases and J by 2 bases, with 13 bases between them. The CDR3 reads CASRDHDSQETQYF. The CDR3 DNA reads TGTGCCAGCAGAGATCATGACAGTCAAGAGACCCAGTACTTC. Supplemented by reference TRBV2 and TRBJ2-5, the full variable domain reads EPEVTQTPSHQVTQMGQEVILRCVPISNHLYFYWYRQILGQKVEFLVSFYNNEISEKSEIFDDQFSVERPDGSNFTLKIRSTKLEDSAMYFCASRDHDSQETQYFGPGTRLLVL.

This clonotype was seen just once. The chain combines TRBV20-1 with TRBJ2-3, with 9 bases lining up with TRBD2. CDR3 length: 16 amino acids. V lost 6 bases, J lost 2 bases, and 12 bases stayed unmatched. Germline V gene data show CDR1 as DFQATT and CDR2 as SNEGSKA (reference sequence). In nucleotides, the CDR3 is TGCAGTGCCAGCGGGGGAGGACTAGCGTTCACAGATACGCAGTATTTT. It encodes CSASGGGLAFTDTQYF.

Many counts were recorded for this clonotype. The rearrangement links TRBV20-1 to TRBJ2-7; 14 bases are a match to TRBD2. V lost 3 bases and J lost 2; bases outside the gene matches: 9. This CDR3 has 17 amino acids. Germline V gene sequence: CDR1 DFQATT, CDR2 SNEGSKA (reference sequence). CDR3 sequence (DNA): TGCAGTGCTAGTGTTCGGGGACTAGCGGGAGCCGCCTACGAGCAGTACTTC. It codes for CSASVRGLAGAAYEQYF.

This rearrangement joins TRBV5-1 to TRBJ1-3, with D hard to call. V lost 4 bases, J lost 0 bases, and 14 bases lay in between. CDR3 length: 16 residues. Germline V gives CDR1 SGHRS, CDR2 YFSETQ. DNA for the CDR3: TGCGCCAGCAGCCTCGATCCACCCGACTCTGGAAACACCATATATTTT. The encoded protein is CASSLDPPDSGNTIYF.

The gene calls are TRBV7-9 and TRBJ2-2; the D is unclear. CDR1 and CDR2 from the germline V gene are SEHNR and FQNEAQ (reference sequence). Deletions cut 8 bases from V and 5 bases from J, with 9 bases between. The CDR3 covers 12 residues. The CDR3 region is CASGRSTGELFF. CDR3 DNA sequence: TGTGCCAGCGGGCGTTCGACCGGGGAGCTGTTTTTT.

Remarks on this clonotype: This could be a read error, since a much larger clone is one nucleotide away. The CDR3 DNA follows: TGTGCCAGCAGTCGACCCGGGACAGGGGCTGGAAACACCATATATTTT. It encodes CASSRPGTGAGNTIYF. The rearrangement joins TRBV2 to TRBJ1-3, with 10 bases identical to TRBD1. The CDR3 spans 16 residues. The trim removed 5 bases at V and 2 bases at J, leaving 6 bases unmatched. Looked up from germline, CDR1 is SNHLY and CDR2 is FYNNEI. Full variable domain (rest looked up from reference TRBV2 and TRBJ1-3): EPEVTQTPSHQVTQMGQEVILRCVPISNHLYFYWYRQILGQKVEFLVSFYNNEISEKSEIFDDQFSVERPDGSNFTLKIRSTKLEDSAMYFCASSRPGTGAGNTIYFGEGSWLTVV.

In regard to this clonotype: A much larger clone differs from this one at a single base, so this may be a read error. The chain combines TRBV2 with TRBJ2-7; 7 nucleotides line up with TRBD1. CDR3 length: 15 residues. The germline V gene has CDR1 SNHLY and CDR2 FYNNEI. The CDR3 coding sequence is TGTGCCAGCAGTTCGTCCGAGACAGGGCGGTACGGGCAGTACTTC. It yields the protein CASSSSETGRYGQYF.

The rearrangement links TRBV7-3 to TRBJ1-1; no clear D. Germline-derived CDR1 and CDR2 are SGHTA and FQGTGA. V gave up 5 bases and J gave up 0 bases, with 16 bases separating them. The length of the CDR3 is 16 residues. The CDR3 DNA reads TGTGCCAGCAGCCCACGGGGTTTAGGAATGAACACTGAAGCTTTCTTT. Protein sequence: CASSPRGLGMNTEAFF. Using reference TRBV7-3 and TRBJ1-1 for the parts outside the CDR3, the full variable domain is GAGVSQTPSNKVTEKGKYVELRCDPISGHTALYWYRQSLGQGPEFLIYFQGTGAADDSGLPNDRFFAVRPEGSVSTLKIQRTERGDSAVYLCASSPRGLGMNTEAFFGQGTRLTVV.

This clonotype was observed at least ten times. The V and J genes are TRBV25-1 and TRBJ1-1, with 10 bases lining up with TRBD1. Germline CDR1 and CDR2: MGHDK and SYGVNS. The length of the CDR3 is 14 residues. After removal of 8 bases from V and 1 base from J, the junction contained 4 bases not matched to a gene. The CDR3 DNA reads as TGTGCCAGCGTCCGACAGGGGGCGAACACTGAAGCTTTCTTT. Translating gives CASVRQGANTEAFF.

The chain recombines TRBV29-1 with TRBJ1-2; D may be TRBD1 (6 bases). V was trimmed by 4 bases and J by 3 bases, leaving 21 bases between them. This CDR3 region has 16 residues. CDR1 is SQVTM, CDR2 ANQGSEA, per germline. The CDR3 DNA is TGCAGCGTTGGAAGTCAGGGGCCTCCCCAGGACTATGGCTACACCTTC. It codes for CSVGSQGPPQDYGYTF.

This clonotype was observed once. As DNA, the CDR3 is TGCAGTGAGGGACGGTATAATTCACCCCTCCACTTT. This gives the protein CSEGRYNSPLHF. The chain is built from TRBV20-1 and TRBJ1-6; a weak D match, TRBD1 (5 bases). Trimming took off 7 bases at V and 4 bases at J, with 8 bases between the two ends. CDR1 and CDR2 from the germline V gene are DFQATT and SNEGSKA (reference sequence). The CDR3 sequence is 12 residues long.

The chain is built from TRBV2 and TRBJ2-3; 7 nucleotides match TRBD2. Germline loops: CDR1 SNHLY, CDR2 FYNNEI. With 0 bases clipped from V and 1 base from J, the junction kept 10 bases outside the gene matches. The CDR3 is 18 amino acids. The CDR3: CASSEAIKGRGGTDTQYF. CDR3 DNA: TGTGCCAGCAGTGAAGCTATTAAAGGACGGGGGGGCACAGATACGCAGTATTTT.

The chain joins TRBV19 to TRBJ2-1; TRBD1 matches at 9 bases. Germline CDR1 LNHDA, CDR2 SQIVND (reference sequence). J was trimmed by 14 bases and V by 1 base; bases with no gene match: 12. The CDR3 runs to 15 residues. The CDR3 DNA sequence: TGTGCCAGTAGTATAGTGGGACAGGGCTACAATGGGGAGTTCTTC. This encodes CASSIVGQGYNGEFF.

This clonotype was seen many times. The chain combines TRBV5-1 with TRBJ2-5; 9 nucleotides align to TRBD1. V shed 3 bases and J 5 bases; nucleotides not matched to a gene: 5. The CDR3 runs 14 residues. CDR1 and CDR2 from the germline V gene are SGHRS and YFSETQ. This CDR3 reads CASSSGQGWETQYF. The CDR3 bases are TGCGCCAGCAGCTCAGGACAGGGGTGGGAGACCCAGTACTTC.

This clonotype has a single count. The chain recombines TRBV5-1 with TRBJ2-1; the D is unclear. The germline CDR1 and CDR2 sequences are SGHRS and YFSETQ. This CDR3 is built from 16 residues. V lost 0 bases, J lost 9 bases, and 19 bases lay in between. The CDR3 loop reads CASSLAGLVEPVEQFF. In DNA, the CDR3 is TGCGCCAGCAGCTTGGCCGGGTTAGTTGAACCGGTTGAGCAGTTCTTC.

V gene TRBV29-1 combines with J gene TRBJ1-2; maybe TRBD1 (5 bases). Germline V gene data show CDR1 as SQVTM and CDR2 as ANQGSEA. V was pared by 0 bases and J by 7 bases, with 9 bases between. CDR3 length: 12 amino acids. DNA for the CDR3: TGCAGCGTTGAAGACAGGGCCAGTGGCTACACCTTC. Translated: CSVEDRASGYTF.

Many counts were recorded for this clonotype. The chain couples TRBV7-9 to TRBJ2-4; perhaps TRBD1 as D (6 bases). CDR1 SEHNR and CDR2 FQNEAQ come from the germline V gene (reference sequence). V shed 3 bases and J shed 12 bases, with 9 bases lying between them. The CDR3 has 11 residues. CDR3 sequence reads: CASSLGAAQYF. In DNA, the CDR3 is TGTGCCAGCAGCTTGGGGGCGGCTCAGTACTTC.